This TCR beta chain was observed in a study of T cell responses to AZD1222 COVID-19 vaccine (dated by TCRdb to 2020 to 2023). Context from the whole study: AZD1222 recipients with second doses at about 4 weeks or about 12 weeks were pooled, because spike-specific TCR depth and breadth did not differ between schedules. TCR sequencing covered roughly 230 trial participants: 207 given two doses of AZD1222 and approximately 25 given two doses of MenACWY control vaccine. Trial participants were enrolled by age into subgroups of 18-55, 56-69 and 70-plus years, and 148, 28 and 57 TCR-sequenced participants, respectively, were included in these subgroups. Results the study describes overall, beyond this receptor: The whole spike protein was spanned by vaccine-associated CD4 TCRs, and dominant responses were seen in regions 160-218 and 743-854. Most participants were white British and females outnumbered males, and the authors suggested that clonal diversity may have been underestimated. Only five or six AZD1222 recipients were SARS-CoV-2 seropositive at baseline, limiting conclusions about previously exposed vaccinees. The 56-69-year group was small, and its depth increase did not reach significance, likely because of low power. No day 14 peak-response samples were available, so repertoires were characterized only after the peak T cell response. After two AZD1222 doses, both the breadth and the depth of spike-specific TCRs were significantly higher than at day 0 and than in MenACWY recipients. Epitopes outside the regions mutated in the B.1.351 and B.1.1.7 variants were reportedly recognized by nearly half of the unique spike-specific TCRs.

The sample's time point, from its label and the paper: baseline before first vaccination. Samples from vaccinated people were obtained from the UK trials COV001 and COV002, which included a single-blind randomized controlled phase 2/3 trial of AZD1222 (ChAdOx1 nCoV-19) in healthy adults. For TCRbeta chain sequencing, PBMC samples from trial participants were taken at day 0 and at day 28 after the second dose. Via the germline V gene, CDR1 is LGHNT and CDR2 FRNRAP. From cysteine to phenylalanine, the CDR3 is 17 amino acids long. The kept DNA is CDR3 alone, 51 bases in frame from the first base. The junction shows trimming of 7 bases on V and 2 bases on J, plus 21 bases between the germline ends. A remark on this clone: There is no known antigen for this receptor. Within one base of it there is no much larger clone, and no base qualities were kept.

The CDR3 regions of human TCRbeta chains were analyzed by immunosequencing. From the authors' description of their analysis: TCRs in the repertoires were matched against a reference library of SARS-CoV-2-specific TCRs that had been generated with the MIRA antigen-specificity platform. Breadth was defined as the fraction of unique TCRs that were SARS-CoV-2-associated, and depth was defined as the fraction of total T cells that were SARS-CoV-2-associated. Using the MIRA data, every spike-specific TCR was mapped to the spike region that the TCR reacted to and assigned to either a CD4 or a CD8 class. Log10-transformed breadth and depth values were compared by one-way ANOVA with Sidak's multiple comparisons tests. Sourced from immuneACCESS, this table was stored by TCRdb with only in-frame sequences that have V and J called. A share of the clones is absent; for the studies checked, an unresolved V gene accounts for under half, and the remainder has no known explanation. Clone size and the V and J calls come from that table; the DNA yielded D and trimming. Within this sample are over 120,000 clones, with around 89% of them counted one time only. Together, the top ten hold around 1.5% of the sample.

This TCR derives from an adult in good health. The specimen comprised peripheral blood, sampled on day 0 of AZD1222 vaccination. The sequence links TRBV12-5 to TRBJ1-5; the D segment could be TRBD1, given 5 matching bases. The CDR3 region reads CASDLLKPRDGNQPQHF. The DNA sequence follows: TGTGCTAGTGACCTACTCAAACCCAGGGATGGCAATCAGCCCCAGCATTTT.